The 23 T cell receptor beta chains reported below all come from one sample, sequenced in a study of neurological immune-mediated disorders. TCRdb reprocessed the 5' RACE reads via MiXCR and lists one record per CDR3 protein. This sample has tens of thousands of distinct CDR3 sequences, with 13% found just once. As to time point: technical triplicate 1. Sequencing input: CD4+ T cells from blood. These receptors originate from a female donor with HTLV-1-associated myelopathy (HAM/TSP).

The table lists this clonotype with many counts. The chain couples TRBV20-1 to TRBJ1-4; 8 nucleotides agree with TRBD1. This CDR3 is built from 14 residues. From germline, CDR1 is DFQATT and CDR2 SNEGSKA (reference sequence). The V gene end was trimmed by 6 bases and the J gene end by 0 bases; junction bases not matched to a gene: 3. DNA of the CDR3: TGCAGTGCGCAACAGGGGGCAACTAATGAAAAACTGTTTTTT. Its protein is CSAQQGATNEKLFF.

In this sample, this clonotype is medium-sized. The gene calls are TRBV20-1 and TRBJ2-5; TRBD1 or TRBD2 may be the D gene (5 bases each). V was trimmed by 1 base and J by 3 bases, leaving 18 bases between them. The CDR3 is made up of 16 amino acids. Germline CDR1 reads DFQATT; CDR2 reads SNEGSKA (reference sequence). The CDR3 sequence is CSARATGTPKKETQYF. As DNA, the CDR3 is TGCAGTGCTAGAGCTACCGGGACCCCCAAAAAAGAGACCCAGTACTTC.

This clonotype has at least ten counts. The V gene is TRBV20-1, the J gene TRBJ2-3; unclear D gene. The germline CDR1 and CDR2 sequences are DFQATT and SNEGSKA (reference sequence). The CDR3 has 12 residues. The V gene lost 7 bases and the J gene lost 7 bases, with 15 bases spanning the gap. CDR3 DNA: TGCAGTGTCATGACGGGTAGGAATACGCAGTATTTT. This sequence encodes CSVMTGRNTQYF.

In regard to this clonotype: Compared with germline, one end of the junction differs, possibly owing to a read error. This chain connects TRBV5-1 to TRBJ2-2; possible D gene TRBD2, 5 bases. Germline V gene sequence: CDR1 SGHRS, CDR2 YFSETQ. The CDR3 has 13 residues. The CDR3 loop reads CASILEVTGELFF. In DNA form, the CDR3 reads TGCGCCAGCATCTTGGAGGTCACAGGGGAGCTGTTTTTT. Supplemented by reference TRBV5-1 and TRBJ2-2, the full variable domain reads KAGVTQTPRYLIKTRGQQVTLSCSPISGHRSVSWYQQTPGQGLQFLFEYFSETQRNKGNFPGRFSGRQFSNSRSEMNVSTLELGDSALYLCASILEVTGELFFGEGSRLTVL.

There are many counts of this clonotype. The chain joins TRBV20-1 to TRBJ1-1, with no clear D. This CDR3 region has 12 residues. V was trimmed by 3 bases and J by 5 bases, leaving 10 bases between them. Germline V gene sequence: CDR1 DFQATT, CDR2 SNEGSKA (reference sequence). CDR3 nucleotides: TGCAGTGCTAGCGCGGGGATTACTGAAGCTTTCTTT. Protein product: CSASAGITEAFF.

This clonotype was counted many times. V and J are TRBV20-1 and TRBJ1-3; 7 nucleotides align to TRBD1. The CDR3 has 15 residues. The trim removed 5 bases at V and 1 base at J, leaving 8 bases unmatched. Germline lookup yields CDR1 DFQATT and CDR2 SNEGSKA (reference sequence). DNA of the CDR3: TGCAGTGCTCGACAGGGATTTCGGTCTGGAAACACCATATATTTT. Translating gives CSARQGFRSGNTIYF.

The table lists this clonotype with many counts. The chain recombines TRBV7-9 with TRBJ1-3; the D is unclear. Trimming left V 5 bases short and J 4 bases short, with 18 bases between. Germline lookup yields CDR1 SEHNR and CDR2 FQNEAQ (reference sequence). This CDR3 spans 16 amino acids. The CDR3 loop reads CASSSPPRAGGNTIYF. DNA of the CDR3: TGTGCCAGCAGCAGCCCTCCGAGGGCCGGGGGAAACACCATATATTTT.

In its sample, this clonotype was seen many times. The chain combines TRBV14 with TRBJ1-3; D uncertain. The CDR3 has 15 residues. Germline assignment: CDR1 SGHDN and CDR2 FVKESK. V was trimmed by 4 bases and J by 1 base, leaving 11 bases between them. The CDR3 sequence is CASSPLKTSGNTIYF. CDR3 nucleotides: TGTGCCAGCAGCCCTTTAAAAACATCTGGAAACACCATATATTTT. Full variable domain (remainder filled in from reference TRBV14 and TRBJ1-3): EAGVTQFPSHSVIEKGQTVTLRCDPISGHDNLYWYRRVMGKEIKFLLHFVKESKQDESGMPNNRFLAERTGGTYSTLKVQPAELEDSGVYFCASSPLKTSGNTIYFGEGSWLTVV.

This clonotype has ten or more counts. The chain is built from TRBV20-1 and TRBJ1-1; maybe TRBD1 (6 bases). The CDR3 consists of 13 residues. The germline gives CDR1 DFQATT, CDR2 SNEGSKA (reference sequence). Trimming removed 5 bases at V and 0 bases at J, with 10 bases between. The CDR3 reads CSAAQGLNTEAFF. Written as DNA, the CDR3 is TGCAGTGCTGCACAGGGTCTGAACACTGAAGCTTTCTTT.

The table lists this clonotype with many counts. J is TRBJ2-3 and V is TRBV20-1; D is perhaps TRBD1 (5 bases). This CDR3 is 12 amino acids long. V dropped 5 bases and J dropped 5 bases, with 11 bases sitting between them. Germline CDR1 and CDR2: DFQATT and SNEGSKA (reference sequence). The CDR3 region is CSAGHTGDTQYF. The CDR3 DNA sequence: TGCAGTGCTGGACATACAGGAGATACGCAGTATTTT.

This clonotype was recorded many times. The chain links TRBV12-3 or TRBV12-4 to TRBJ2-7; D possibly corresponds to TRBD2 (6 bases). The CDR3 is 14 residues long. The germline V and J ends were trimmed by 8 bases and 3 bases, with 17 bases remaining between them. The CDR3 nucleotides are TGTGCCAGCTCTGGGCATAGCGGCTACTACGAGCAGTACTTC. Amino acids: CASSGHSGYYEQYF.

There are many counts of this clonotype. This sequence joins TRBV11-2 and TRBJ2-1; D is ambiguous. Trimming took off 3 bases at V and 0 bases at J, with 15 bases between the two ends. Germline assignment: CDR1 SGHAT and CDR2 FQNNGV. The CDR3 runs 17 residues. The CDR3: CASSFPGGQSSYNEQFF. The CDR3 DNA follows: TGTGCCAGCAGCTTCCCGGGCGGTCAGAGCTCCTACAATGAGCAGTTCTTC.

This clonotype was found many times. CDR3: CASSHKGWDTEAFF. The CDR3 bases are TGTGCCAGCAGCCACAAGGGATGGGACACTGAAGCTTTCTTT. The chain links TRBV3-1 to TRBJ1-1; D is uncertain. Deletions cut 3 bases from V and 3 bases from J, with 11 bases between. From germline, CDR1 is LGHDT and CDR2 YNNKEL (reference sequence). The CDR3 consists of 14 residues.

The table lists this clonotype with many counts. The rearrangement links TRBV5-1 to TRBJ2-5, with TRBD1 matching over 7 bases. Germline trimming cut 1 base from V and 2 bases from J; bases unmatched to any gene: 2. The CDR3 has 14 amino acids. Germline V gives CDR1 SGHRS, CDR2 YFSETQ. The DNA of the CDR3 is TGCGCCAGCAGCTTGAAGGGACAGCAAGAGACCCAGTACTTC. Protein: CASSLKGQQETQYF.

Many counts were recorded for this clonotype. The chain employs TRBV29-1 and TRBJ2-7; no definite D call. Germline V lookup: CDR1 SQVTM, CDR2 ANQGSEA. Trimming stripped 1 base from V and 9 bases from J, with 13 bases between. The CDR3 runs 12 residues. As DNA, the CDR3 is TGCAGCGTTGAAGCCCCGCCGGCCGGGCAGTACTTC. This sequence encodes CSVEAPPAGQYF.

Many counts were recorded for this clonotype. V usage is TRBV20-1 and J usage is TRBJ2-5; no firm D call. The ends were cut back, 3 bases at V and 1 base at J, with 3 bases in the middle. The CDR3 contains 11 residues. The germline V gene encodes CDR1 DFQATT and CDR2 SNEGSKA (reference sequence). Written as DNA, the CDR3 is TGCAGTGCTAGCCGCCAAGAGACCCAGTACTTC. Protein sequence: CSASRQETQYF.

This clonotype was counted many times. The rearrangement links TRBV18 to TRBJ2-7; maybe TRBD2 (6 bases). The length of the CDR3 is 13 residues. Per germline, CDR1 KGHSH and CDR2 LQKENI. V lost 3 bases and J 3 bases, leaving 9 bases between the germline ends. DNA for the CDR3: TGTGCCAGCTCACCTGGAGGGCGCTACGAGCAGTACTTC. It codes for CASSPGGRYEQYF.

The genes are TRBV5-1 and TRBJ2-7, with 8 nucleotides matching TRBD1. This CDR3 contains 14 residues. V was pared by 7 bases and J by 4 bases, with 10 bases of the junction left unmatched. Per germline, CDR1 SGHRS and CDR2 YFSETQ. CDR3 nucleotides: TGCGCCAGCCCCGGCGGGACAGGTGGATACGAGCAGTACTTC. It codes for CASPGGTGGYEQYF.

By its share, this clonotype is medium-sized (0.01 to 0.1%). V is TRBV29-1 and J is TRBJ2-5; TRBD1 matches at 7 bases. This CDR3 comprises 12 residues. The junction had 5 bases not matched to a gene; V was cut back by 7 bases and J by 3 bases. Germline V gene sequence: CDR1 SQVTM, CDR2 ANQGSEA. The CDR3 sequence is CSAQDREETQYF. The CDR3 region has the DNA TGCAGCGCCCAAGACAGGGAAGAGACCCAGTACTTC.

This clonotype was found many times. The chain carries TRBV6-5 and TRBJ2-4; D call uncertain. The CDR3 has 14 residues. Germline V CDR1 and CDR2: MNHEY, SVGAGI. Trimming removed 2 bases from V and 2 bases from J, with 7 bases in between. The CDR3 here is CASSYDPSKNIQYF. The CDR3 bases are TGTGCCAGCAGTTACGATCCTTCCAAAAACATTCAGTACTTC.

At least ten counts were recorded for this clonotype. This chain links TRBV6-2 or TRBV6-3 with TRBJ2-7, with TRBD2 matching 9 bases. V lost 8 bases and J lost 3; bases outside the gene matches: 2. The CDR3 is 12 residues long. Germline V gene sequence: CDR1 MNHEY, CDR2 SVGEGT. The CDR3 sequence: CASAGGHYEQYF. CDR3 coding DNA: TGTGCCAGCGCGGGGGGGCACTACGAGCAGTACTTC.

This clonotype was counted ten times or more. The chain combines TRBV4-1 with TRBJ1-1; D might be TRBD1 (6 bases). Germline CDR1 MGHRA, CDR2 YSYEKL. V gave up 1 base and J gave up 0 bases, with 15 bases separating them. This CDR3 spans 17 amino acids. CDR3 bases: TGCGCCAGCAGCCAAGTCAGGGGAGGGGATTTGAACACTGAAGCTTTCTTT. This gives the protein CASSQVRGGDLNTEAFF.

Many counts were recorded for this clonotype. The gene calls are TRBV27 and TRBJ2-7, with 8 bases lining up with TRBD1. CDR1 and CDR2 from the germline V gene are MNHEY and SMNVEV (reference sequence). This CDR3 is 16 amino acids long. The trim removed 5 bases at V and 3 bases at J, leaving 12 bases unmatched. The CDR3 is CASSPGPGQGYYEQYF. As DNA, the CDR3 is TGTGCCAGCAGTCCGGGCCCCGGACAGGGTTACTACGAGCAGTACTTC.